The 26 T cell receptor beta chains below were found in one sample sequenced in a study of shared clonotypes between healthy human individuals. The table came from immunoSEQ multiplex PCR; TCRdb's copy has only in-frame clones and leaves some out. The sample gives around 2.3 million clones, approximately 96% of which show up once; around 0.13% is in the top ten. Sequences were obtained from naive CD4+ T cells sorted from blood. Subset denoted: CD45RA+ positively selected. These receptors came from a man aged 18-30 years in good health.

Turning to this clone: At one end the junction does not follow the germline gene, possibly because of a read error. The chain recombines TRBV5-1 with TRBJ2-1, with D perhaps assigned TRBD1 or TRBD2 (5 bases each). CDR1 is SGHRS, CDR2 YFSETQ, per germline. The CDR3 sequence is 14 residues long. CDR3 region: CASSLGRRDDERFF. Here the CDR3 DNA reads TGCGCCAGCAGCCTGGGCCGTAGGGACGATGAGCGGTTCTTC.

The V and J genes are TRBV6-5 and TRBJ1-5; TRBD1 agrees at 8 bases. The ends lost 5 bases at V and 2 bases at J; junction bases unmatched: 5. This CDR3 spans 15 amino acids. Germline CDR1 MNHEY, CDR2 SVGAGI. CDR3 protein: CASSQGASGNQPQHF. CDR3 bases: TGTGCCAGCAGTCAGGGGGCTAGTGGCAATCAGCCCCAGCATTTT.

J is TRBJ1-4 and V is TRBV5-1, with D perhaps TRBD1 (5 bases). The CDR3 spans 17 residues. V lost 4 bases and J 0 bases, leaving 16 bases between the germline ends. Per the germline V gene, CDR1 is SGHRS and CDR2 is YFSETQ. CDR3 loop: CASSHTTRTTTNEKLFF. CDR3 in DNA: TGCGCCAGCAGCCACACTACGAGGACAACAACTAATGAAAAACTGTTTTTT.

The rearrangement uses TRBV5-4 and TRBJ2-5; D possibly corresponds to TRBD2 (7 bases). CDR3 size: 16 residues. V lost 5 bases to trimming and J lost 5 bases, with 22 bases between them. Germline V gene data show CDR1 as SGHNT and CDR2 as YYREEE (reference sequence). CDR3 protein: CASSFAGAGIWETQYF. CDR3 nucleotide sequence: TGTGCCAGCAGTTTTGCGGGGGCGGGGATTTGGGAGACCCAGTACTTC.

CDR3 nucleotide sequence: TGTGCCAGCCGGACAGGCCTAGATTCACCCCTCCACTTT. Amino acids: CASRTGLDSPLHF. V and J are TRBV6-5 and TRBJ1-6; TRBD1 matches 7 bases. The germline gives CDR1 MNHEY, CDR2 SVGAGI. V dropped 8 bases and J dropped 8; count of bases not matched to a gene: 6. The CDR3 has 13 residues.

In regard to this clone: Other nucleotide sequences in the sample specify the same CDR3. The chain joins TRBV6-5 to TRBJ2-7, with a tentative D call TRBD2 (6 bases). V was clipped by 2 bases and J by 0 bases, with 8 bases between them. Germline V gives CDR1 MNHEY, CDR2 SVGAGI. This CDR3 comprises 14 residues. The CDR3 DNA is TGTGCCAGCAGTTACCGGGGGTCCTCCTACGAGCAGTACTTC. Translated, it gives CASSYRGSSYEQYF.

The chain is built from TRBV7-8 and TRBJ2-6; D unresolved. This CDR3 spans 17 amino acids. V was cut by 2 bases and J by 0 bases, with 11 bases left in between. Germline CDR1 SGHVS, CDR2 FQNEAQ. The CDR3 sequence is CASSLKDVYSGANVLTF. The CDR3 bases are TGTGCCAGCAGCTTAAAGGACGTTTACTCTGGGGCCAACGTCCTGACTTTC.

The V call is TRBV7-2, the J call TRBJ2-2, with D maybe TRBD2 (5 bases). Germline V gene sequence: CDR1 SGHTA, CDR2 FQGNSA. Between the trimmed V and J ends, which lost 7 bases and 7 bases, there was a span of 10 bases. CDR3 length: 12 residues. CDR3 DNA: TGTGCCAGCAACCCTAGCTTCGGGGAGCTGTTTTTT. Translation gives CASNPSFGELFF. Complete variable domain (other parts from reference TRBV7-2 and TRBJ2-2): GAGVSQSPSNKVTEKGKDVELRCDPISGHTALYWYRQSLGQGLEFLIYFQGNSAPDKSGLPSDRFSAERTGGSVSTLTIQRTQQEDSAVYLCASNPSFGELFFGEGSRLTVL.

Only one count was recorded for this clone. The chain employs TRBV7-2 and TRBJ2-7; tentative D call: TRBD1 (8 bases). The CDR3 has 15 residues. Per the germline V gene, CDR1 is SGHTA and CDR2 is FQGNSA. V lost 7 bases, J lost 2 bases, and 18 bases lay in between. The CDR3, as DNA: TGTGCCAGCACTTTAGACAGGGGAGGGACCTACGAGCAGTACTTC. Its translation: CASTLDRGGTYEQYF. Full variable domain (outside the CDR3, taken from reference TRBV7-2 and TRBJ2-7): GAGVSQSPSNKVTEKGKDVELRCDPISGHTALYWYRQSLGQGLEFLIYFQGNSAPDKSGLPSDRFSAERTGGSVSTLTIQRTQQEDSAVYLCASTLDRGGTYEQYFGPGTRLTVT.

The rearrangement links TRBV5-5 to TRBJ2-7, with 8 nucleotides matching TRBD1. Looked up from germline, CDR1 is SGHKS and CDR2 is YYEKEE (reference sequence). Losses at the gene ends were 2 bases for V and 13 bases for J; bases not matched to a gene: 11. The CDR3 loop spans 13 amino acids. The CDR3 DNA reads as TGTGCCAGCAGCTTAGGACAGGGCGGAAGAACTTACTTC. Its translation is CASSLGQGGRTYF.

The chain uses TRBV9 and TRBJ2-2; 11 bases match TRBD2. Looked up from germline, CDR1 is SGDLS and CDR2 is YYNGEE. Trimming removed 1 base from V and 1 base from J; junction bases left unmatched: 3. The CDR3 has 17 amino acids. CDR3 loop: CASSVHGTSGNTGELFF. CDR3 DNA: TGTGCCAGCAGCGTACATGGGACTAGCGGGAACACCGGGGAGCTGTTTTTT.

Concerning this clone: Other DNA sequences from this sample encode an identical CDR3 as well. The chain carries TRBV7-3 and TRBJ2-3, with TRBD2 identical over 10 bases. This CDR3 has 15 amino acids. J gave up 2 bases and V 4 bases, and 3 bases lay outside the gene matches. Germline CDR1 and CDR2: SGHTA and FQGTGA. The CDR3 DNA is TGTGCCAGCAGCTCTAGCGGGGGAGCCACAGATACGCAGTATTTT. Its protein is CASSSSGGATDTQYF.

The CDR3 sequence: CASRKGTSGIYEQYF. CDR3 nucleotide sequence: TGTGCCAGCAGAAAAGGGACTAGCGGGATCTACGAGCAGTACTTC. V is TRBV7-9 and J is TRBJ2-7, with 13 positions matching TRBD2. Germline V CDR1 and CDR2: SEHNR, FQNEAQ (reference sequence). The CDR3 consists of 15 residues. V was clipped by 6 bases and J by 3 bases; unmatched bases: 5.

V and J are TRBV6-6 and TRBJ1-2; 7 nucleotides line up with TRBD1. The CDR3 covers 15 residues. Per germline, CDR1 MNHNY and CDR2 SVGAGI (reference sequence). Unmatched junction bases numbered 7, after V lost 6 bases and J lost 0 bases. The CDR3 coding sequence is TGTGCCAGCAGGTCAGGGGGGACAGCTAACTATGGCTACACCTTC. Amino acid sequence: CASRSGGTANYGYTF.

The CDR3: CASTAGGGVTEAFF. The DNA of the CDR3 is TGTGCCAGCACCGCCGGGGGTGGTGTCACTGAAGCTTTCTTT. The chain links TRBV28 to TRBJ1-1; the D gene is possibly TRBD1 (5 bases). V was trimmed by 7 bases and J by 4 bases, leaving 16 bases between them. The CDR3 is 14 residues long. Germline CDR1 is MDHEN and CDR2 is SYDVKM.

The chain joins TRBV7-2 to TRBJ2-7; D is possibly TRBD2 (6 bases). V lost 1 base and J lost 3, with 13 bases in between. CDR3 length equals 15 residues. CDR1 and CDR2 from the germline V gene are SGHTA and FQGNSA. DNA for the CDR3: TGTGCCAGCAGCTTAGGGGGGGAGCCCCTCTACGAGCAGTACTTC. Residues: CASSLGGEPLYEQYF.

V and J are TRBV5-4 and TRBJ1-1, with D tentatively TRBD1 (5 bases). Germline V gene data show CDR1 as SGHNT and CDR2 as YYREEE (reference sequence). The CDR3 runs 14 residues. With 4 bases removed from V and 2 bases from J, the gap between germline ends came to 12 bases. CDR3 bases: TGTGCCAGCAGCCCGGGGGGTAGAAACACTGAAGCTTTCTTT. Translated: CASSPGGRNTEAFF.

CDR3 loop: CASRRTGGRAQETQYF. In nucleotides, the CDR3 is TGTGCCAGCAGAAGGACAGGGGGTAGGGCCCAAGAGACCCAGTACTTC. The rearrangement uses TRBV28 and TRBJ2-5; 10 bases agree with TRBD1. This CDR3 has 16 amino acids. Germline V gene sequence: CDR1 MDHEN, CDR2 SYDVKM. V trimming: 6 bases; J trimming: 1 base; junction bases outside the gene matches: 8.

This chain connects TRBV10-3 to TRBJ2-1, with TRBD2 matching over 7 bases. Germline loops: CDR1 ENHRY, CDR2 SYGVKD. V lost 9 bases and J lost 4; bases outside the gene matches: 3. CDR3 size: 12 residues. The CDR3: CAIAGKYNEQFF. The CDR3 DNA reads TGTGCCATAGCGGGAAAGTACAATGAGCAGTTCTTC.

The sample holds one count of this clone. The chain couples TRBV5-4 to TRBJ2-5; the D gene is possibly TRBD1 (6 bases). In germline, CDR1 is SGHNT, CDR2 YYREEE (reference sequence). This CDR3 contains 14 residues. The ends were cut back, 5 bases at V and 2 bases at J, with 13 bases in the middle. This CDR3 is CASRPTGAQETQYF. The DNA of the CDR3 is TGTGCCAGCAGACCGACAGGAGCACAAGAGACCCAGTACTTC.

This chain's CDR3 is CASSEFRSNQPQHF. CDR3 DNA sequence: TGTGCCAGCAGTGAATTCCGGTCCAATCAGCCCCAGCATTTT. V usage is TRBV2 and J usage is TRBJ1-5; no definite D call. V was pared by 2 bases and J by 3 bases, with 8 bases between. Per germline, CDR1 SNHLY and CDR2 FYNNEI. The CDR3 loop spans 14 amino acids. The complete variable domain, with remaining parts taken from reference TRBV2 and TRBJ1-5, reads EPEVTQTPSHQVTQMGQEVILRCVPISNHLYFYWYRQILGQKVEFLVSFYNNEISEKSEIFDDQFSVERPDGSNFTLKIRSTKLEDSAMYFCASSEFRSNQPQHFGDGTRLSIL.

This chain joins TRBV18 and TRBJ1-1, with 8 bases fitting TRBD1. V lost 3 bases, J lost 3 bases, and 9 bases stayed unmatched. Germline CDR1 KGHSH, CDR2 LQKENI. This CDR3 spans 16 amino acids. DNA of the CDR3: TGTGCCAGCTCACCGTTGGTAGGACAGGGCGACACTGAAGCTTTCTTT. It specifies CASSPLVGQGDTEAFF.

Of note for this clone: The sample holds other DNA sequences that translate to the same CDR3. The CDR3 loop is CASSMDRVGTGELFF. The CDR3 nucleotides are TGCGCCAGCAGTATGGACAGGGTCGGCACCGGGGAGCTGTTTTTT. The chain links TRBV5-1 to TRBJ2-2, with TRBD1 identical over 8 bases. This CDR3 comprises 15 residues. J was trimmed by 4 bases and V by 5 bases; bases with no gene match: 7. The germline V gene has CDR1 SGHRS and CDR2 YFSETQ.

The V gene is TRBV9, the J gene TRBJ2-7; D ambiguous. Trimming removed 4 bases from V and 2 bases from J, with 16 bases in between. The CDR3 is 15 amino acids. Germline V gene data show CDR1 as SGDLS and CDR2 as YYNGEE. The CDR3 region is CASSQSAIGPYEQYF. DNA for the CDR3: TGTGCCAGCAGCCAGTCGGCAATCGGTCCCTACGAGCAGTACTTC.

V is TRBV19 and J is TRBJ1-6; TRBD1 matches at 8 bases. CDR3 size: 16 residues. V lost 3 bases and J lost 2; bases outside the gene matches: 3. Germline CDR1 reads LNHDA; CDR2 reads SQIVND (reference sequence). The CDR3 reads CASSIQGAAYNSPLHF. CDR3 nucleotides: TGTGCCAGTAGTATCCAGGGGGCTGCCTATAATTCACCCCTCCACTTT.

This chain uses TRBV7-9 with TRBJ2-7; weak D call: TRBD2 (5 bases). Germline lookup yields CDR1 SEHNR and CDR2 FQNEAQ (reference sequence). The CDR3 has 14 residues. Trimming pared 1 base from V and 2 bases from J, leaving 9 bases between. The CDR3 loop is CASSLGESTYEQYF. The DNA for the CDR3 is TGTGCCAGCAGCTTAGGGGAGAGTACCTACGAGCAGTACTTC.